This TCR beta chain was observed in a study of control samples from healthy donors and cancer patients. Generated by immunoSEQ multiplex PCR, the TCRdb table keeps only in-frame clones and is missing some. The sample records about 85,000 clones, roughly 90% being singletons. CDR1 is KGHSH, CDR2 LQKENI, per germline. This CDR3 is 13 amino acids long. Trimming removed 2 bases from V and 2 bases from J, with 7 bases in between. The sample holds one count of this clone. The rearrangement joins TRBV18 to TRBJ2-7; D is unresolved. The TCR was taken from a man aged 50-60 years in good health. Material for sequencing was blood. CDR3 DNA sequence: TGTGCCAGCTCACCAACGAACCCCTACGAGCAGTACTTC. Protein sequence: CASSPTNPYEQYF. Full variable domain (outside the CDR3, taken from reference TRBV18 and TRBJ2-7): NAGVMQNPRHLVRRRGQEARLRCSPMKGHSHVYWYRQLPEEGLKFMVYLQKENIIDESGMPKERFSAEFPKEGPSILRIQQVVRGDSAAYFCASSPTNPYEQYFGPGTRLTVT.